This T cell receptor (beta chain) was captured in a study of CD8+ T cells in alopecia areata. Study-level background: Twice daily, treated patients received 5 to 10 mg of oral tofacitinib.

Comments on this clone: Its matching antigen is unknown.

Study-wide points: Scalp clonality dropped significantly under tofacitinib, as did expanded CD8+ top-100 clones. Lesional scalp displayed greater clonality than normal scalp, most notably in alopecia totalis/universalis.

Treatment: oral pan-JAK inhibitor, 5-10 mg twice daily. Researchers picked out CD4+ and CD8+ T cells from PBMCs by sorting. There are 16 residues in the CDR3. The V and J ends lost 4 bases and 0 bases, in that order; junction bases with no gene match: 7. Germline CDR1 reads SNHLY; CDR2 reads FYNNEI. Extracted RNA was reverse transcribed, and the resulting cDNA served as sequencing template. Method: immunoSEQ multiplex PCR; TCRdb's copy keeps in-frame clones and lacks some. Of 150,000 to 200,000 clones listed, roughly 60% are singletons. This chain connects TRBV2 to TRBJ2-3, with 7 bases that match TRBD1. This TCR derives from a human donor with alopecia areata. Specimen: CD4+ T cells sorted from blood, collected at roughly week 49, from a patient treated with tofacitinib. The CDR3 DNA sequence: TGTGCCAGCAGTGCGATAGACAGGGTTAGCACAGATACGCAGTATTTT. This codes for CASSAIDRVSTDTQYF.